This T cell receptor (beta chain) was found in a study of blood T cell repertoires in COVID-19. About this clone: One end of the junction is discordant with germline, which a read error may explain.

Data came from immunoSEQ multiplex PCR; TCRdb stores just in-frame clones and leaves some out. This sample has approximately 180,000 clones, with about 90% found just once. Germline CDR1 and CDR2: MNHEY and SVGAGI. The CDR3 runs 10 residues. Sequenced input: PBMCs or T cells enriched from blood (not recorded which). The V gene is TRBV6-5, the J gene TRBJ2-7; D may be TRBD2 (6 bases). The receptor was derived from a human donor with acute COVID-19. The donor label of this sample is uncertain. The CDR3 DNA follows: TGTGCCACCAGTAGGAGGGATGGGTACTTC. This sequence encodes CATSRRDGYF.